The 23 T cell receptor beta chains reported below all come from one sample, sequenced in a study of T-cell memory formation after mild COVID-19. Each CDR3 protein is one row after TCRdb ran MiXCR on the 5' RACE reads. The sample yields approximately 490,000 distinct CDR3 sequences, around 20% seen once. The source material was PBMCs or a T cell subset sorted from them (not recorded which). The receptor set was obtained from an adult woman who had mild COVID-19 (a few samples of this study predate the infection). Cell type and time point are not known.

The chain has TRBV20-1 and TRBJ1-2; D unresolved. Germline CDR1 and CDR2: DFQATT and SNEGSKA (reference sequence). This CDR3 is built from 13 residues. V lost 0 bases to trimming and J lost 6 bases, with 11 bases between them. CDR3 DNA sequence: TGCAGTGCTAGAGACTCCGGTTTTCATGGCTACACCTTC. This encodes CSARDSGFHGYTF.

This clonotype showed up just a few times. V and J are TRBV4-2 and TRBJ1-2; the D gene is possibly TRBD1 (5 bases). The CDR3 has 14 residues. V lost 0 bases, J lost 6 bases, and 11 bases lay in between. Germline assignment: CDR1 LGHNA and CDR2 YNFKEQ. The CDR3 coding sequence is TGTGCCAGCAGCCAAGATTCAGGGATACATGGCTACACCTTC. Encoded protein: CASSQDSGIHGYTF.

V and J are TRBV6-5 and TRBJ2-7, with 13 bases fitting TRBD2. Germline assignment: CDR1 MNHEY and CDR2 SVGAGI. V lost 0 bases, J lost 4 bases, and 6 bases stayed unmatched. The CDR3 runs 17 residues. Here the CDR3 reads CASSYSGLAGEVYEQYF. The CDR3 DNA reads as TGTGCCAGCAGTTACTCTGGACTAGCGGGAGAAGTGTACGAGCAGTACTTC.

The chain joins TRBV5-5 to TRBJ2-6; no clear D. The V and J ends lost 5 bases and 3 bases respectively, with 15 bases between them. CDR3 length: 16 amino acids. Germline lookup yields CDR1 SGHKS and CDR2 YYEKEE (reference sequence). CDR3 DNA: TGTGCCAGCAGTTACGCTCGTGGATTTGGGGCCAACGTCCTGACTTTC. Its protein product is CASSYARGFGANVLTF.

The chain carries TRBV10-3 and TRBJ2-7, with TRBD2 matching over 14 bases. The ends lost 4 bases at V and 4 bases at J; junction bases unmatched: 6. The CDR3 has 16 residues. CDR1 ENHRY and CDR2 SYGVKD come from the germline V gene. Here the CDR3 DNA reads TGTGCCATCAGTGGGGGGACTAGCGGGAGTATATACGAGCAGTACTTC. Its translation is CAISGGTSGSIYEQYF.

The chain joins TRBV21-1 to TRBJ2-1; whether TRBD1, the table's D call, matches the DNA was not checked. TRBV21-1 is marked as a pseudogene. CDR3 length: 13 residues. CDR3 region: CASNPGAGDEQFF. Here the CDR3 DNA reads TGTGCCAGCAACCCGGGGGCGGGGGATGAGCAGTTCTTC.

V gene TRBV7-9 combines with J gene TRBJ1-2; a possible D gene is TRBD1 (6 bases). Deletions cut 5 bases from V and 7 bases from J, with 17 bases between. The CDR3 runs 14 residues. Looked up from germline, CDR1 is SEHNR and CDR2 is FQNEAQ (reference sequence). The CDR3 DNA sequence: TGTGCCAGCAGCCCAGGCCAGGGGATTGGTGGCTACACCTTC. Protein: CASSPGQGIGGYTF.

The chain is built from TRBV5-1 and TRBJ2-1; D perhaps matches TRBD2 (5 bases). Trimming removed 4 bases at V and 8 bases at J, with 13 bases between. The germline CDR1 and CDR2 sequences are SGHRS and YFSETQ. There are 13 residues in the CDR3. The CDR3 reads CASSGIPADEQFF. Here the CDR3 DNA reads TGCGCCAGCAGCGGGATCCCAGCGGATGAGCAGTTCTTC.

In this sample, this clonotype turned up a few times. The V gene is TRBV27, the J gene TRBJ2-7; 9 bases are shared with TRBD1. This CDR3 contains 16 residues. Trimming cost V 6 bases and J 1 base; bases outside gene matches: 10. CDR1 is MNHEY and CDR2 is SMNVEV in the germline V gene (reference sequence). The CDR3 region has the DNA TGTGCCAGCAGATTAACGGGACAGGGCCAATCCTACGAGCAGTACTTC. Translated: CASRLTGQGQSYEQYF.

This clonotype was seen a few times. The junction and the germline gene differ at one end; a read error may be behind it. This chain uses TRBV2 with TRBJ2-1; the match to TRBD2 covers 9 bases. Germline V gene sequence: CDR1 SNHLY, CDR2 FYNNEI. The CDR3 is 15 residues long. CDR3 region: CASSQAGGPYNEQFF. The CDR3 DNA is TGTGCCAGCAGTCAAGCGGGGGGACCCTACAATGAGCAGTTCTTC.

This clonotype was found a few times. The chain has TRBV29-1 and TRBJ2-2; TRBD1 aligns across 7 bases. This CDR3 comprises 15 residues. Per the germline V gene, CDR1 is SQVTM and CDR2 is ANQGSEA. Losses at the gene ends were 6 bases for V and 0 bases for J; bases not matched to a gene: 7. CDR3 protein: CSVRQGHANTGELFF. The DNA of the CDR3 is TGCAGCGTAAGACAGGGACACGCGAACACCGGGGAGCTGTTTTTT.

This rearrangement joins TRBV24-1 to TRBJ2-1, with D unclear. CDR3 size: 13 residues. The V end was cut by 6 bases, the J end by 4 bases, with 9 bases between. Germline CDR1 and CDR2: KGHDR and SFDVKD. The CDR3, as DNA: TGTGCCACCAGTTACGGTTTATACAATGAGCAGTTCTTC. Residues: CATSYGLYNEQFF.

The J gene is TRBJ1-1, the V gene TRBV10-3; 9 bases map to TRBD1. Trimming removed 7 bases from V and 5 bases from J; junction bases left unmatched: 8. Germline V gene sequence: CDR1 ENHRY, CDR2 SYGVKD. The CDR3 is 14 residues long. The chain's CDR3 is CAINTGTGMTEAFF. In DNA form, the CDR3 reads TGTGCCATCAACACCGGGACAGGGATGACTGAAGCTTTCTTT.

This clonotype was seen more than once but under ten times. The chain has TRBV7-9 and TRBJ1-1; D not resolved. The CDR3 runs 11 residues. CDR1 and CDR2 (germline): SEHNR, FQNEAQ (reference sequence). V dropped 1 base and J dropped 6 bases, with 3 bases sitting between them. CDR3 amino acids: CASSLESEAFF. The DNA of the CDR3 is TGTGCCAGCAGCTTAGAGTCTGAAGCTTTCTTT.

J is TRBJ2-3 and V is TRBV30; D is possibly TRBD2 (5 bases). Germline CDR1 and CDR2: GTSNPN and SVGIG (reference sequence). V lost 2 bases and J lost 2, with 11 bases in between. The CDR3 spans 14 residues. This chain's CDR3 is CAWSRGIDTDTQYF. In nucleotides, the CDR3 is TGTGCCTGGAGTCGGGGAATCGACACAGATACGCAGTATTTT.

The chain joins TRBV5-1 to TRBJ2-1; the match to TRBD2 covers 10 bases. Germline V gives CDR1 SGHRS, CDR2 YFSETQ. This CDR3 is 15 amino acids long. Germline trimming cut 0 bases from V and 10 bases from J; bases unmatched to any gene: 7. Here the CDR3 reads CASSLDLAGVGEQFF. The CDR3 DNA sequence: TGCGCCAGCAGCTTGGACCTAGCGGGAGTGGGGGAGCAGTTCTTC.

This clonotype was found a few times. The gene calls are TRBV7-8 and TRBJ2-7; TRBD1 matches at 8 bases. The CDR3 covers 14 residues. Trimming at V came to 7 bases and at J to 0 bases, leaving 5 bases not matched to a gene. Per the germline V gene, CDR1 is SGHVS and CDR2 is FQNEAQ. CDR3 nucleotide sequence: TGTGCCAGCAACAACAGGGGGACCTCCTACGAGCAGTACTTC. It yields the protein CASNNRGTSYEQYF. The whole variable domain, remainder taken from reference TRBV7-8 and TRBJ2-7, is GAGVSQSPRYKVAKRGQDVALRCDPISGHVSLFWYQQALGQGPEFLTYFQNEAQLDKSGLPSDRFFAERPEGSVSTLKIQRTQQEDSAVYLCASNNRGTSYEQYFGPGTRLTVT.

V usage is TRBV5-6 and J usage is TRBJ2-1; the match to TRBD1 covers 7 bases. The length of the CDR3 is 14 residues. J gave up 6 bases and V 4 bases, and 7 bases lay outside the gene matches. Germline CDR1 SGHDT, CDR2 YYEEEE. CDR3: CASSLRGQPNEQFF. The DNA of the CDR3 is TGTGCCAGCAGCCTCCGGGGACAGCCCAATGAGCAGTTCTTC. Using reference TRBV5-6 and TRBJ2-1 for the parts outside the CDR3, the full variable domain is DAGVTQSPTHLIKTRGQQVTLRCSPKSGHDTVSWYQQALGQGPQFIFQYYEEEERQRGNFPDRFSGHQFPNYSSELNVNALLLGDSALYLCASSLRGQPNEQFFGPGTRLTVL.

The V gene is TRBV30, the J gene TRBJ1-2; 7 positions match TRBD1. Losses at the gene ends were 3 bases for V and 2 bases for J; bases not matched to a gene: 6. The germline CDR1 and CDR2 sequences are GTSNPN and SVGIG (reference sequence). This CDR3 region has 14 residues. In DNA form, the CDR3 reads TGTGCCTGGAGAGAGACAGGGCTAAACTATGGCTACACCTTC. Amino acid sequence: CAWRETGLNYGYTF.

The chain carries TRBV6-5 and TRBJ1-1; D gene uncertain. The germline gives CDR1 MNHEY, CDR2 SVGAGI. The V gene lost 6 bases and the J gene lost 11 bases, with 13 bases spanning the gap. This CDR3 is built from 11 residues. CDR3 coding DNA: TGTGCCAGCAGCGGACGTTCGGTTGCTTTCTTT. This encodes CASSGRSVAFF.

The chain uses TRBV7-9 and TRBJ2-7, with D perhaps TRBD1 (5 bases). Trimming cost V 5 bases and J 5 bases, with 10 bases left between them. This CDR3 region has 12 residues. Germline V gene data show CDR1 as SEHNR and CDR2 as FQNEAQ (reference sequence). CDR3 sequence: CASSPRVHEQYF. For the CDR3, the DNA is TGTGCCAGCAGCCCCAGGGTTCACGAGCAGTACTTC.

V usage is TRBV20-1 and J usage is TRBJ1-1; tentative D call: TRBD1 (5 bases). The CDR3 totals 14 residues. The germline CDR1 and CDR2 sequences are DFQATT and SNEGSKA (reference sequence). Trimming cost V 3 bases and J 1 base, with 12 bases left between them. Here the CDR3 reads CSARRGRANTEAFF. As DNA, the CDR3 is TGCAGTGCTAGGCGGGGCAGGGCGAACACTGAAGCTTTCTTT.

This clonotype was observed a handful of times. The V gene is TRBV5-1, the J gene TRBJ1-6; tentatively, D is TRBD1 (5 bases). The CDR3 has 13 amino acids. Germline lookup yields CDR1 SGHRS and CDR2 YFSETQ. The V end was cut by 4 bases, the J end by 9 bases, with 11 bases between. The CDR3 bases are TGCGCCAGCAGCCCGGGGGGGGGTTCACCCCTCCACTTT. This encodes CASSPGGGSPLHF.